This T cell receptor beta chain was captured by sequencing in a study of blood T cells in healthy people across ages. In its sample, this clonotype was seen a few times. Then a second PCR, running about 6 to 12 cycles, was carried out with a sample-barcoded 5' primer and a J-beta primer mix. TCRdb redid the calling of the 5' RACE reads with MiXCR, one entry per CDR3 protein. The profile shows about 670,000 distinct CDR3 sequences, around two fifths of them singletons. Each donor supplied roughly 9.1 milliliters of peripheral blood. This sequence was found in a man older than 75 in good health. The specimen sequenced was blood.

CDR3 sequence: CSASAGSSYEQYF. The CDR3 DNA follows: TGCAGTGCTAGCGCGGGATCGTCCTACGAGCAGTACTTC. The V call is TRBV20-1, the J call TRBJ2-7; a weak D match, TRBD2 (6 bases). The V and J ends lost 3 bases and 1 base respectively, with 10 bases between them. The germline gives CDR1 DFQATT, CDR2 SNEGSKA (reference sequence). The CDR3 loop spans 13 amino acids.